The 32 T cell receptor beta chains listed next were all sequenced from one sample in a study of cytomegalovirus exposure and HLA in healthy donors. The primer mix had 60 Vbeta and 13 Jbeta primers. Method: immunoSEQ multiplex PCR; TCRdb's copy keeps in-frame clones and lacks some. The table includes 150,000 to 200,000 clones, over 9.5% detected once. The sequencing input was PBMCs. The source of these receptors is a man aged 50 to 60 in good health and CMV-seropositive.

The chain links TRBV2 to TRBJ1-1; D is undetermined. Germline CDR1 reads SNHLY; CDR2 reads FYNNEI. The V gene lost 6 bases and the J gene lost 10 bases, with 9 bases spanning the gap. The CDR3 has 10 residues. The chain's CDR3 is CASRREGAFF. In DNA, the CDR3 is TGTGCCAGCAGGAGGGAGGGAGCTTTCTTT.

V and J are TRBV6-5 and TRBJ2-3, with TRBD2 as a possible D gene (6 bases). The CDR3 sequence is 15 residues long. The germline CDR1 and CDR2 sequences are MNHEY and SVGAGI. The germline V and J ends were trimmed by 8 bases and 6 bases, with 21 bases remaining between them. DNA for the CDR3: TGTGCCAGCTCCAGCGCGGGGACCTCGGGGGATACGCAGTATTTT. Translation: CASSSAGTSGDTQYF.

Here the CDR3 reads CASSPGDRGRSRETQYF. In nucleotides, the CDR3 is TGTGCCAGCAGCCCGGGGGACAGGGGACGGTCGAGGGAGACCCAGTACTTC. The chain links TRBV14 to TRBJ2-5; TRBD1 matches 10 bases. This CDR3 has 17 amino acids. The trim removed 4 bases at V and 5 bases at J, leaving 13 bases unmatched. CDR1 is SGHDN and CDR2 is FVKESK in the germline V gene.

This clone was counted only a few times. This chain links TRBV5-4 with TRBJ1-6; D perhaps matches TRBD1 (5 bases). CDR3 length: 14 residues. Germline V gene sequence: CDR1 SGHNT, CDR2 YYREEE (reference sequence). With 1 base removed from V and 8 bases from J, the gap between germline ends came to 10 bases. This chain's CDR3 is CASSLTGLYSPLHF. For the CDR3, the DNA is TGTGCCAGCAGCTTGACAGGCTTGTATTCACCCCTCCACTTT.

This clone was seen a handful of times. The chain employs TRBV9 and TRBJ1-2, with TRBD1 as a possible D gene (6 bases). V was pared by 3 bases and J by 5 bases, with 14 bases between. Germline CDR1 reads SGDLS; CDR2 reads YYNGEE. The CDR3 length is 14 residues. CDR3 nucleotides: TGTGCCAGCAGCGCCCCAGGCAGGGGATATGGCTACACCTTC. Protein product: CASSAPGRGYGYTF.

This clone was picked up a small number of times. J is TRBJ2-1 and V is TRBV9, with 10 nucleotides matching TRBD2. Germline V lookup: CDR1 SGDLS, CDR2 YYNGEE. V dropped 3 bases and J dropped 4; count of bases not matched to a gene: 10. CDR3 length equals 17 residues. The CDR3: CASSGGSSGGYYNEQFF. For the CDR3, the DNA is TGTGCCAGCAGCGGTGGCAGTAGCGGGGGGTATTACAATGAGCAGTTCTTC.

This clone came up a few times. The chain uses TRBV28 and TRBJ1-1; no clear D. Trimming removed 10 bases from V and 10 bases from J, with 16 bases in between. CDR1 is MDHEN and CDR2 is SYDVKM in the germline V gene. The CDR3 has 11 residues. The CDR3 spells CATKDSYGAFF. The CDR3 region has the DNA TGTGCCACCAAAGACTCCTACGGAGCTTTCTTT.

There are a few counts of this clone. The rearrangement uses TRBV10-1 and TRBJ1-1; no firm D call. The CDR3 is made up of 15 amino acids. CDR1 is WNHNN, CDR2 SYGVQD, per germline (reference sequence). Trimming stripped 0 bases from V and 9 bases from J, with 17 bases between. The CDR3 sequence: CASSESGRPYDKAFF. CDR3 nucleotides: TGCGCCAGCAGTGAGTCTGGCAGGCCCTATGACAAAGCTTTCTTT.

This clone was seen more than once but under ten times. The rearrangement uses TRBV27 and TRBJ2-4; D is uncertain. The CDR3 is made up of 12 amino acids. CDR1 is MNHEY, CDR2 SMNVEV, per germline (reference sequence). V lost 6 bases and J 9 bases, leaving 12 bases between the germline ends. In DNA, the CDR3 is TGTGCCAGCAGGCGAGACAAAGGCATTCAGTACTTC. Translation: CASRRDKGIQYF.

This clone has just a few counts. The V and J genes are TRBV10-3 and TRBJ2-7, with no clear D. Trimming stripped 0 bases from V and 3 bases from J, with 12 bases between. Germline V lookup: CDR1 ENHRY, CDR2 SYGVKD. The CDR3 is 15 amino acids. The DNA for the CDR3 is TGTGCCATCAGTGAGTCGGTCAATAGCTTCTACGAGCAGTACGTC. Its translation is CAISESVNSFYEQYV.

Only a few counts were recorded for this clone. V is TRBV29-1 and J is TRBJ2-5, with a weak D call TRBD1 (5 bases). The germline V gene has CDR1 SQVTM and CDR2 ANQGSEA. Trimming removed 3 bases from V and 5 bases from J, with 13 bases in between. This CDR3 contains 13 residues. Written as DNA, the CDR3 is TGCAGCGTTGATCATGGGGCGGAGGAGACCCAGTACTTC. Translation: CSVDHGAEETQYF.

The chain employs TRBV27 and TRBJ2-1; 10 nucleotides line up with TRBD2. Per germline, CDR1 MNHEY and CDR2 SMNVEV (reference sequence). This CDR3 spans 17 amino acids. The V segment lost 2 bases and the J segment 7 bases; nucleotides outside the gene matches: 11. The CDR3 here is CASSLGAGLAGENEQFF. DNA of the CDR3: TGTGCCAGCAGTTTAGGGGCTGGGCTAGCGGGGGAAAATGAGCAGTTCTTC.

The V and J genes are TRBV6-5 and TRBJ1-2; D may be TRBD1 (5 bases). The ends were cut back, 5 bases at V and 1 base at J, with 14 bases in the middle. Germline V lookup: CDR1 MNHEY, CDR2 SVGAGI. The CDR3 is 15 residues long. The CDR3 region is CASSALDRHNYGYTF. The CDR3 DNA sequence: TGTGCCAGCAGTGCCCTAGACAGACATAACTATGGCTACACCTTC.

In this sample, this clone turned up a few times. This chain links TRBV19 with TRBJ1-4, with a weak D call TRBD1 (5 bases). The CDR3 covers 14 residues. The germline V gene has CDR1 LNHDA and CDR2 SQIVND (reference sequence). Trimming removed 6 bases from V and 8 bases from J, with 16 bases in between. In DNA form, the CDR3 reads TGTGCCAGTAGACAATGGGGGGACCTAGAAAAACTGTTTTTT. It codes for CASRQWGDLEKLFF.

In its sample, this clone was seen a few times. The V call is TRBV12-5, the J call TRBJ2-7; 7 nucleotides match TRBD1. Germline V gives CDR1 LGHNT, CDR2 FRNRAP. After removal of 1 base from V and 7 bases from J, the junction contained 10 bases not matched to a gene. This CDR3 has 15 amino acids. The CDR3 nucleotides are TGTGCTAGTGGTTTGGCCCGACAGGGCCCTACAGAGCAGTACGTC. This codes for CASGLARQGPTEQYV.

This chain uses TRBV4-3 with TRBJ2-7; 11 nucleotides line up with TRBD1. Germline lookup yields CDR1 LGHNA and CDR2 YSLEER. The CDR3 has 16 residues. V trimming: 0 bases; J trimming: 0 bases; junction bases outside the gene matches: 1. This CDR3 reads CASSQEGTGGSYEQYF. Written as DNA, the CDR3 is TGCGCCAGCAGCCAAGAGGGGACAGGGGGCTCCTACGAGCAGTACTTC.

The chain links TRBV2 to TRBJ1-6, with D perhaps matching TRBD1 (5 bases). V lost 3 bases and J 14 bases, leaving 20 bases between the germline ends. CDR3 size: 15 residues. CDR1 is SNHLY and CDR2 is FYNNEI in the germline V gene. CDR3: CASSDIGRGVFTLHF. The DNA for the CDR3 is TGTGCCAGCAGTGATATAGGGAGGGGAGTATTCACCCTCCACTTT.

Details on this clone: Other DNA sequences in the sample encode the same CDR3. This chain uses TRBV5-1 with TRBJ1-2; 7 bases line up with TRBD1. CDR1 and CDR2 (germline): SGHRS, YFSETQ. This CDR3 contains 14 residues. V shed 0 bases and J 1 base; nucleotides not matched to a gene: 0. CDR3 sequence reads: CASSLGQGNYGYTF. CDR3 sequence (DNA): TGCGCCAGCAGCTTGGGACAGGGTAACTATGGCTACACCTTC. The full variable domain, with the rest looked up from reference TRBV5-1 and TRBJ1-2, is KAGVTQTPRYLIKTRGQQVTLSCSPISGHRSVSWYQQTPGQGLQFLFEYFSETQRNKGNFPGRFSGRQFSNSRSEMNVSTLELGDSALYLCASSLGQGNYGYTFGSGTRLTVV.

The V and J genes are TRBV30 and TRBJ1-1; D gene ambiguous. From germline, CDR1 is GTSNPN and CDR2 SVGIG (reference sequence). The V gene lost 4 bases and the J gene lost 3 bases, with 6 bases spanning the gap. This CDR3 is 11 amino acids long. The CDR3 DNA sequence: TGTGCCTGGACACATGACACTGAAGCTTTCTTT. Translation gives CAWTHDTEAFF.

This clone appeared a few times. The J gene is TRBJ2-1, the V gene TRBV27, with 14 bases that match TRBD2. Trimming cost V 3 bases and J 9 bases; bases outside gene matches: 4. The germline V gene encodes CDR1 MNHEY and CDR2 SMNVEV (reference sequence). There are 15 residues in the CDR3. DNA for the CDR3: TGTGCCAGCAGTTTGACTAGCGGGGGGGCGGGTGAGCAGTTCTTC. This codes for CASSLTSGGAGEQFF.

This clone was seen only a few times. CDR3 amino acids: CASTLTVFYGYTF. For the CDR3, the DNA is TGTGCCAGCACATTGACAGTCTTCTATGGCTACACCTTC. The chain has TRBV28 and TRBJ1-2; maybe TRBD1 (5 bases). V lost 7 bases and J 4 bases, leaving 13 bases between the germline ends. This CDR3 is 13 amino acids long. Germline CDR1 is MDHEN and CDR2 is SYDVKM.

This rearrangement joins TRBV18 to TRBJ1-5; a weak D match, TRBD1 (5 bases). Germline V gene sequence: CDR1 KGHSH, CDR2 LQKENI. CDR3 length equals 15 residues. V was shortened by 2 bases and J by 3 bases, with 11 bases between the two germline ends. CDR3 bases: TGTGCCAGCTCACCAGGAGGGACCCCCAATCAGCCCCAGCATTTT. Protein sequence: CASSPGGTPNQPQHF.

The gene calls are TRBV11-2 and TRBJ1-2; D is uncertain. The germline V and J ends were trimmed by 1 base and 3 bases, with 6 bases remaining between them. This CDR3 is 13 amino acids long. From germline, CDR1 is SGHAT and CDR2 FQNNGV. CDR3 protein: CASSLGPYYGYTF. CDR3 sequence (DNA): TGTGCCAGCAGCTTAGGGCCTTACTATGGCTACACCTTC.

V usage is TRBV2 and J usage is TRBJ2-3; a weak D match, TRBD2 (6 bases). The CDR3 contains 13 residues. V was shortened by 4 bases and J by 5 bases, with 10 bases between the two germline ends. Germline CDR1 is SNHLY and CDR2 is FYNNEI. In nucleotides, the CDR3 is TGTGCCAGCAGTGGACTAGATCGAGATACGCAGTATTTT. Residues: CASSGLDRDTQYF.

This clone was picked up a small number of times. CDR3: CASRSGQIQETQYF. The CDR3 region has the DNA TGTGCCAGCAGGTCTGGACAGATCCAAGAGACCCAGTACTTC. V and J are TRBV11-3 and TRBJ2-5; weak D call: TRBD1 (6 bases). The CDR3 has 14 amino acids. V was cut by 6 bases and J by 1 base, with 12 bases left in between. The germline CDR1 and CDR2 sequences are SGHNT and YENEEA.

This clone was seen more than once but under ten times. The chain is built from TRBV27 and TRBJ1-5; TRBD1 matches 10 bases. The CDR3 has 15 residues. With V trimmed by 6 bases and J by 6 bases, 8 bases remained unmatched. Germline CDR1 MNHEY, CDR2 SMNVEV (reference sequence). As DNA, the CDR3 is TGTGCCAGCAGAATGGACAGGGGGACGGGTCAGCCCCAGCATTTT. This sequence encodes CASRMDRGTGQPQHF.

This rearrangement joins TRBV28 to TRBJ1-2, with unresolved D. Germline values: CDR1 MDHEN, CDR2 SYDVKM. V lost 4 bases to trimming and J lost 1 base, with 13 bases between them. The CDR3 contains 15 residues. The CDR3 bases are TGTGCCAGCAGTTCCTTACCACTGATTAACTATGGCTACACCTTC. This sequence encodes CASSSLPLINYGYTF.

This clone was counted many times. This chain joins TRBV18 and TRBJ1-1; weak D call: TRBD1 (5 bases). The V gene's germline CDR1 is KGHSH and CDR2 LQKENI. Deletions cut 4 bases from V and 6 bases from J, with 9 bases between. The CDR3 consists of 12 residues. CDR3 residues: CASSLTGAEAFF. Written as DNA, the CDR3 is TGTGCCAGCTCACTGACGGGGGCTGAAGCTTTCTTT.

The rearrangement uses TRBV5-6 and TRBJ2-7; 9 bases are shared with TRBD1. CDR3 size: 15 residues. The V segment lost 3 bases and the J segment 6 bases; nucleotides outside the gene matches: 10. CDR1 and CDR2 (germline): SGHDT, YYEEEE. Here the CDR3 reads CASSSDRGRRGEQYF. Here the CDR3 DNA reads TGTGCCAGCAGCTCGGACAGGGGTCGACGGGGCGAGCAGTACTTC.

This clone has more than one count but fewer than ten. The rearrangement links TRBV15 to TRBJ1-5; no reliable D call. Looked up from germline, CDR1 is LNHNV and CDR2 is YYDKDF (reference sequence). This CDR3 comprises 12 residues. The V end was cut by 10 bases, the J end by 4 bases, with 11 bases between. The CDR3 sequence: CAISSGNQPQHF. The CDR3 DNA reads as TGTGCCATTTCCTCGGGGAATCAGCCCCAGCATTTT.

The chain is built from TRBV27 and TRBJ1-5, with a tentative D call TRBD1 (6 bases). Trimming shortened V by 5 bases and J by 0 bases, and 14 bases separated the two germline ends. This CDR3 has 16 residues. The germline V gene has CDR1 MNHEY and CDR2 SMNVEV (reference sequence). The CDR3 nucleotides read TGTGCCAGCAGTCCGTCGGACAGACATAGCAATCAGCCCCAGCATTTT. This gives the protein CASSPSDRHSNQPQHF.

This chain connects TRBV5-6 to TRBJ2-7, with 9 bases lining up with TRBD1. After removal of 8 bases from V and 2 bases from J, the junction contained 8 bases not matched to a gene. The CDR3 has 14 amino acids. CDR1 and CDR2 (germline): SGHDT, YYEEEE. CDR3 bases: TGTGCCAGAACCGGGACAGGGTCAGCCTACGAGCAGTACGTC. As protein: CARTGTGSAYEQYV.